Following are 28 T cell receptor beta chains from one sample sequenced in a study of cytomegalovirus exposure and HLA in healthy donors. This PCR relied on a set of 60 Vbeta primers and 13 Jbeta primers. The data were produced by immunoSEQ multiplex PCR, yet TCRdb's version contains in-frame clones alone and is incomplete. The profile covers 70,000 to 95,000 clones, with roughly 80% appearing a single time and about an eighth taken by the ten largest. Sample: PBMCs. These receptors were obtained from a human donor in good health.

This clone was seen more than once but under ten times. This chain joins TRBV10-1 and TRBJ1-4, with unresolved D. Germline assignment: CDR1 WNHNN and CDR2 SYGVQD (reference sequence). The CDR3 is made up of 14 amino acids. V was trimmed by 5 bases and J by 1 base, leaving 8 bases between them. CDR3 sequence: CASSPSGTNEKLFF. CDR3 coding DNA: TGCGCCAGCAGTCCGTCAGGAACTAATGAAAAACTGTTTTTT.

V gene TRBV2 combines with J gene TRBJ1-1; weak D call: TRBD1 (6 bases). Germline CDR1 is SNHLY and CDR2 is FYNNEI. Trimming left V 1 base short and J 1 base short, with 19 bases between. This CDR3 has 18 residues. The CDR3 protein is CASSEGTGGARGNTEAFF. The DNA of the CDR3 is TGTGCCAGCAGTGAAGGAACGGGGGGGGCGCGGGGGAACACTGAAGCTTTCTTT.

This clone was recorded a few times. V usage is TRBV6-5 and J usage is TRBJ1-5, with D possibly being TRBD1 (5 bases). Germline V gives CDR1 MNHEY, CDR2 SVGAGI. Trimming took off 2 bases at V and 3 bases at J, with 11 bases between the two ends. The CDR3 is 15 amino acids. CDR3: CASSYGDSNNQPQHF. The CDR3 DNA reads TGTGCCAGCAGTTACGGAGACAGCAACAATCAGCCCCAGCATTTT.

The rearrangement uses TRBV7-9 and TRBJ2-7; possibly TRBD1 for D (6 bases). The CDR3 consists of 14 residues. Per the germline V gene, CDR1 is SEHNR and CDR2 is FQNEAQ (reference sequence). Trimming took 4 bases from V and 1 from J, leaving 11 bases between them. The CDR3 sequence: CASSWLTGSYEQYF. CDR3 DNA: TGTGCCAGCAGCTGGTTGACAGGATCCTACGAGCAGTACTTC.

The chain carries TRBV5-8 and TRBJ2-5; 8 bases line up with TRBD2. The V gene's germline CDR1 is SGHTS and CDR2 YDEGEE. There are 18 residues in the CDR3. V shed 4 bases and J 1 base; nucleotides not matched to a gene: 15. Written as DNA, the CDR3 is TGTGCCAGCAGCCCGAGGGCGGGGGGCGCAGGTCCCCAAGAGACCCAGTACTTC. It encodes CASSPRAGGAGPQETQYF.

CDR3 nucleotides: TGTGCCAGCAGCACACAGGGCATCACTGAAGCTTTCTTT. Translating it yields CASSTQGITEAFF. This chain connects TRBV7-9 to TRBJ1-1; possible D gene TRBD1, 6 bases. The CDR3 spans 13 residues. The germline V gene has CDR1 SEHNR and CDR2 FQNEAQ (reference sequence). V lost 5 bases to trimming and J lost 4 bases, with 11 bases between them.

The chain is built from TRBV6-5 and TRBJ2-2, with a weak D call TRBD2 (6 bases). V lost 3 bases to trimming and J lost 0 bases, with 8 bases between them. CDR1 is MNHEY, CDR2 SVGAGI, per germline. The CDR3 is made up of 15 amino acids. CDR3 protein: CASSYGGSNTGELFF. CDR3 nucleotides: TGTGCCAGCAGTTATGGGGGGTCGAACACCGGGGAGCTGTTTTTT.

The V gene is TRBV6-5, the J gene TRBJ2-2; unclear D gene. The CDR3 contains 16 residues. CDR1 MNHEY and CDR2 SVGAGI come from the germline V gene. V shed 2 bases and J shed 4 bases, with 14 bases lying between them. CDR3 protein: CASSYGTARVTGELFF. As DNA, the CDR3 is TGTGCCAGCAGTTACGGTACCGCGCGAGTCACCGGGGAGCTGTTTTTT.

This clone was seen a handful of times. The V call is TRBV5-1, the J call TRBJ2-3, with D perhaps TRBD2 (7 bases). CDR3 length: 14 amino acids. CDR1 and CDR2 from the germline V gene are SGHRS and YFSETQ. V lost 0 bases and J 10 bases, leaving 15 bases between the germline ends. Here the CDR3 reads CASSLAGGSNAQYF. DNA for the CDR3: TGCGCCAGCAGCTTGGCGGGGGGCTCCAATGCGCAGTATTTT.

This chain links TRBV23-1 with TRBJ1-5; 7 nucleotides line up with TRBD1. TRBV23-1 is noted as an ORF with a role that remains uncertain. V shed 10 bases and J 6 bases; nucleotides not matched to a gene: 21. The CDR3 totals 17 residues. CDR3 loop: CATWTGRDMDCGQPQHF. The DNA of the CDR3 is TGCGCCACCTGGACAGGTCGGGATATGGACTGCGGTCAGCCCCAGCATTTT.

There are a few counts of this clone. The V gene is TRBV18, the J gene TRBJ2-5, with D perhaps matching TRBD1 (6 bases). This CDR3 spans 14 amino acids. V lost 2 bases and J 5 bases, leaving 12 bases between the germline ends. Germline CDR1 is KGHSH and CDR2 is LQKENI. The CDR3 nucleotides are TGTGCCAGCTCACCAATGGGGGCTCGGGAGACCCAGTACTTC. It is translated as CASSPMGARETQYF.

The genes are TRBV9 and TRBJ1-4; D is uncertain. V gave up 4 bases and J gave up 3 bases, with 10 bases separating them. The germline gives CDR1 SGDLS, CDR2 YYNGEE. CDR3 length equals 14 residues. The CDR3 DNA reads TGTGCCAGCAGCCCTATGAGCGCTAATGAAAAACTGTTTTTT. Translation: CASSPMSANEKLFF. The full variable domain, rest sourced from reference TRBV9 and TRBJ1-4, is DSGVTQTPKHLITATGQRVTLRCSPRSGDLSVYWYQQSLDQGLQFLIQYYNGEERAKGNILERFSAQQFPDLHSELNLSSLELGDSALYFCASSPMSANEKLFFGSGTQLSVL.

The sample holds a few counts of this clone. The chain links TRBV7-2 to TRBJ2-1, with 10 bases matching TRBD1. The CDR3 has 16 residues. The V gene end was trimmed by 5 bases and the J gene end by 5 bases; junction bases not matched to a gene: 9. CDR1 SGHTA and CDR2 FQGNSA come from the germline V gene. The CDR3 region is CASSKNRDRGDNEQFF. The CDR3 DNA reads as TGTGCCAGCAGCAAAAACCGGGACAGGGGAGACAATGAGCAGTTCTTC. Full variable domain (rest looked up from reference TRBV7-2 and TRBJ2-1): GAGVSQSPSNKVTEKGKDVELRCDPISGHTALYWYRQSLGQGLEFLIYFQGNSAPDKSGLPSDRFSAERTGGSVSTLTIQRTQQEDSAVYLCASSKNRDRGDNEQFFGPGTRLTVL.

The V call is TRBV6-5, the J call TRBJ2-1; TRBD2 agrees at 7 bases. Germline V lookup: CDR1 MNHEY, CDR2 SVGAGI. V trimming: 4 bases; J trimming: 0 bases; junction bases outside the gene matches: 3. This CDR3 has 15 residues. The CDR3 is CASSSAGSSYNEQFF. CDR3 DNA sequence: TGTGCCAGCAGTTCAGCGGGGAGCTCCTACAATGAGCAGTTCTTC.

The chain joins TRBV7-2 to TRBJ2-5; D gene ambiguous. V gave up 1 base and J gave up 7 bases, with 10 bases separating them. This CDR3 is built from 13 residues. Germline CDR1 SGHTA, CDR2 FQGNSA. The CDR3 DNA reads as TGTGCCAGCAGCTTAGAGGCGCTAGGGACCCAGTACTTC. Amino acid sequence: CASSLEALGTQYF.

V and J are TRBV9 and TRBJ2-1; the match to TRBD2 covers 7 bases. V gave up 0 bases and J gave up 7 bases; unmatched junction bases: 16. This CDR3 is 18 amino acids long. Germline V CDR1 and CDR2: SGDLS, YYNGEE. CDR3 coding DNA: TGTGCCAGCAGCGTAGTCTCCTGGGGAGGGTCTGTGGAAAATGAGCAGTTCTTC. This sequence encodes CASSVVSWGGSVENEQFF.

V gene TRBV18 combines with J gene TRBJ1-2, with D possibly matching TRBD1 (5 bases). Germline CDR1 and CDR2: KGHSH and LQKENI. Trimming took off 0 bases at V and 4 bases at J, with 12 bases between the two ends. CDR3 length: 15 residues. The CDR3 nucleotides are TGTGCCAGCTCACCACCGCGGGGCTCAGGCTATGGCTACACCTTC. Amino acid sequence: CASSPPRGSGYGYTF.

The chain has TRBV4-1 and TRBJ1-1; TRBD1 agrees at 8 bases. Germline CDR1 MGHRA, CDR2 YSYEKL. CDR3 size: 16 residues. V shed 1 base, J shed 3 bases, and the junction held 7 bases outside the gene matches. The CDR3 reads CASSQVGGQVYTEAFF. The CDR3 DNA is TGCGCCAGCAGCCAAGTCGGGGGACAGGTCTACACTGAAGCTTTCTTT.

The chain carries TRBV5-3 and TRBJ1-3; TRBD1 is a possible D gene (5 bases). TRBV5-3 falls under the ORF class, with uncertain function. CDR3 size: 13 residues. Trimming shortened V by 5 bases and J by 5 bases, and 11 bases separated the two germline ends. In DNA form, the CDR3 reads TGTGCCAGAAGTTATGGACACCGAAACACCATATATTTT. Translation: CARSYGHRNTIYF.

The chain couples TRBV5-1 to TRBJ2-3; D unclear. The germline V and J ends were trimmed by 2 bases and 2 bases, with 12 bases remaining between them. This CDR3 has 15 residues. Germline CDR1 and CDR2: SGHRS and YFSETQ. CDR3 loop: CASSFLPDFTDTQYF. The CDR3, as DNA: TGCGCCAGCAGCTTCCTCCCAGATTTCACAGATACGCAGTATTTT.

This clone has a single count. CDR3 sequence: CASSPLLGDREAHEQYF. CDR3 nucleotide sequence: TGTGCCAGCAGCCCTTTGTTAGGAGACAGGGAGGCCCACGAGCAGTACTTC. The chain recombines TRBV21-1 with TRBJ2-7; the D call of TRBD1 is as the table states it, not checked on the DNA. TRBV21-1 is reported as a pseudogene. The CDR3 runs 17 residues.

This clone came up once. The chain has TRBV7-9 and TRBJ1-4, with a possible D match to TRBD1 (6 bases). Germline CDR1 and CDR2: SEHNR and FQNEAQ (reference sequence). Trimming removed 9 bases from V and 2 bases from J, with 19 bases in between. This CDR3 region has 16 residues. The CDR3 DNA reads TGTGCCAGTACCGGGACACGGGGAATGACTAATGAAAAACTGTTTTTT. Its translation: CASTGTRGMTNEKLFF.

V and J are TRBV7-9 and TRBJ2-1, with 7 nucleotides matching TRBD2. Germline CDR1 and CDR2: SEHNR and FQNEAQ (reference sequence). The CDR3 covers 16 residues. J gave up 7 bases and V 0 bases, and 9 bases lay outside the gene matches. CDR3 amino acids: CASSLATAGRGNEQFF. The CDR3 DNA reads TGTGCCAGCAGCTTAGCGACAGCGGGGCGGGGGAATGAGCAGTTCTTC.

This clone was observed once. V and J are TRBV4-3 and TRBJ1-2, with D uncertain. Germline CDR1 and CDR2: LGHNA and YSLEER. V lost 0 bases, J lost 4 bases, and 12 bases lay in between. The CDR3 is 15 residues long. CDR3 amino acids: CASSQDRGTVYGYTF. For the CDR3, the DNA is TGCGCCAGCAGCCAAGATCGGGGAACCGTCTATGGCTACACCTTC.

This chain uses TRBV19 with TRBJ1-1; 8 bases agree with TRBD1. The length of the CDR3 is 12 residues. Trimming at V came to 7 bases and at J to 7 bases, leaving 5 bases not matched to a gene. The germline gives CDR1 LNHDA, CDR2 SQIVND (reference sequence). CDR3 sequence (DNA): TGTGCCAGTAACGTACAGGGGGATGAAGCTTTCTTT. This gives the protein CASNVQGDEAFF. Complete variable domain (other parts from reference TRBV19 and TRBJ1-1): DGGITQSPKYLFRKEGQNVTLSCEQNLNHDAMYWYRQDPGQGLRLIYYSQIVNDFQKGDIAEGYSVSREKKESFPLTVTSAQKNPTAFYLCASNVQGDEAFFGQGTRLTVV.

The J gene is TRBJ2-3, the V gene TRBV5-6, with 10 nucleotides matching TRBD2. The CDR3 has 16 residues. V dropped 4 bases and J dropped 2; count of bases not matched to a gene: 7. CDR1 is SGHDT and CDR2 is YYEEEE in the germline V gene. CDR3 sequence reads: CASSTQRGGHTDTQYF. For the CDR3, the DNA is TGTGCCAGCAGCACCCAGCGGGGGGGCCACACAGATACGCAGTATTTT.

With regard to this clone: The germline gene is not matched at one end of the junction; a read error may be the cause. CDR3: CAWSVGGSNQPQNF. CDR3 DNA sequence: TGTGCCTGGAGTGTGGGGGGGTCCAATCAGCCCCAGAATTTT. V gene TRBV30 combines with J gene TRBJ1-5; the D gene is possibly TRBD1 (5 bases). The CDR3 runs to 14 residues. Looked up from germline, CDR1 is GTSNPN and CDR2 is SVGIG (reference sequence).

This clone has only a few counts. The J gene is TRBJ2-6, the V gene TRBV18, with D possibly matching TRBD2 (5 bases). Per the germline V gene, CDR1 is KGHSH and CDR2 is LQKENI. The CDR3 is 14 amino acids. Trimming cost V 1 base and J 4 bases, with 5 bases left between them. The CDR3 bases are TGTGCCAGCTCACCACGGGAGGGGGCCAACGTCCTGACTTTC. Its protein product is CASSPREGANVLTF. The complete variable domain, with remaining parts taken from reference TRBV18 and TRBJ2-6, reads NAGVMQNPRHLVRRRGQEARLRCSPMKGHSHVYWYRQLPEEGLKFMVYLQKENIIDESGMPKERFSAEFPKEGPSILRIQQVVRGDSAAYFCASSPREGANVLTFGAGSRLTVL.